This TCR beta chain comes out of a study of PD-1 blockade in classical Hodgkin lymphoma. Study conclusions and caveats: The study reported lower baseline TCR diversity in newly diagnosed patients than in healthy donors. What caused the repertoire differences, perhaps disease activity or prior therapy, remains undefined.

Using immunoSEQ multiplex PCR, the repertoire was profiled, and TCRdb retains in-frame clones only, with some absent. The profile covers around 30,000 clones, with 70% to 90% appearing a single time and more than 0.35% taken by the ten largest. Regarding time point: newly diagnosed, previously untreated cHL patient sample. Researchers used magnetic negative selection to pull out pure CD4+ T cells from thawed PBMCs. Comparators were PBMCs taken from newly diagnosed, untreated classical Hodgkin lymphoma. Of note for this clone: The antigen is undetermined.

Germline V gives CDR1 SGHRS, CDR2 YFSETQ. The CDR3 is made up of 17 amino acids. Trimming took 1 base from V and 2 from J; bases not matched to a gene: 10. This TCR was recovered from a human donor with classical Hodgkin lymphoma. Sequenced material: CD4+ T cells from blood. The chain couples TRBV5-1 to TRBJ2-7, with 9 bases matching TRBD2. The CDR3 is CASSLRLGAGGAYEQYF. DNA of the CDR3: TGCGCCAGCAGCTTGCGGCTGGGAGCGGGAGGAGCCTACGAGCAGTACTTC.